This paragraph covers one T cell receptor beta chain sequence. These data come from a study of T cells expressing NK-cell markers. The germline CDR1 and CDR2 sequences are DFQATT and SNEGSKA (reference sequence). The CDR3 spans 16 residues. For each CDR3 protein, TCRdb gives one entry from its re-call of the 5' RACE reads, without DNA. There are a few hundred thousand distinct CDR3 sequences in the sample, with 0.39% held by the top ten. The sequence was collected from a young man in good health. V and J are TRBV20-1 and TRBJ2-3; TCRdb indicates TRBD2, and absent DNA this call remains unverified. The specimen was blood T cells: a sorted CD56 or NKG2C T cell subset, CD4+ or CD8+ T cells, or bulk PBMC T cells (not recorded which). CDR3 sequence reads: CSARVRTSGSQDTQYF.